Listed here are 14 T cell receptor beta chains from one sample, sequenced in a study of T cells after yellow fever vaccination. TCRdb reanalysed the 5' RACE reads using MiXCR and keeps one entry per CDR3 protein. The sample has 200,000 or so distinct CDR3 sequences; roughly 6.8% are singletons. The source was CD4+ T cells sorted from PBMCs, collected on the day of the yellow fever booster vaccination. These TCRs come from a young man who received the YFV17D yellow fever vaccine.

At least ten counts were recorded for this clonotype. The genes are TRBV27 and TRBJ2-7, with 9 bases lining up with TRBD1. The ends lost 5 bases at V and 6 bases at J; junction bases unmatched: 5. CDR3 size: 13 residues. Germline loops: CDR1 MNHEY, CDR2 SMNVEV (reference sequence). The CDR3 nucleotides are TGTGCCAGCAGTCCGGGGGACAGGGTCGAGCAGTACTTC. Its translation: CASSPGDRVEQYF.

The chain recombines TRBV6-1 with TRBJ2-2; the match to TRBD2 covers 10 bases. V dropped 7 bases and J dropped 7; count of bases not matched to a gene: 6. Germline loops: CDR1 MNHNS, CDR2 SASEGT. The CDR3 runs 14 residues. The CDR3 protein is CASIEIAGGGELFF. The CDR3 region has the DNA TGTGCCAGCATCGAAATAGCGGGAGGCGGGGAGCTGTTTTTT.

Comments on this clonotype: A clone one base away is much larger, so this may be a read error. The chain recombines TRBV4-3 with TRBJ2-5, with 10 bases lining up with TRBD2. The CDR3 has 14 residues. Germline lookup yields CDR1 LGHNA and CDR2 YSLEER. V trimming: 3 bases; J trimming: 7 bases; junction bases outside the gene matches: 5. CDR3 sequence: CASSQSGREGTQYF. The CDR3 region has the DNA TGCGCCAGCAGCCAGAGCGGGAGGGAAGGGACCCAGTACTTC.

This clonotype was seen ten or more times. CDR3 in amino acids: CASSLPGPEQYF. DNA for the CDR3: TGCGCCAGCAGCTTGCCGGGGCCCGAGCAGTACTTC. This chain joins TRBV5-1 and TRBJ2-7, with D tentatively TRBD1 or TRBD2 (5 bases each). This CDR3 has 12 residues. Trimming took 1 base from V and 6 from J, leaving 8 bases between them. CDR1 is SGHRS and CDR2 is YFSETQ in the germline V gene.

There are many counts of this clonotype. The rearrangement uses TRBV20-1 and TRBJ2-1; 13 positions match TRBD2. Germline CDR1 is DFQATT and CDR2 is SNEGSKA (reference sequence). This CDR3 comprises 14 residues. The trim removed 6 bases at V and 7 bases at J, leaving 6 bases unmatched. Here the CDR3 reads CSAEGLAGRNEQFF. The CDR3 bases are TGCAGTGCGGAGGGACTAGCGGGACGGAATGAGCAGTTCTTC.

At least ten counts were recorded for this clonotype. The rearrangement joins TRBV11-2 to TRBJ2-7; D unclear. Trimming removed 1 base from V and 4 bases from J, with 11 bases in between. The CDR3 consists of 14 residues. Germline CDR1 reads SGHAT; CDR2 reads FQNNGV. The DNA for the CDR3 is TGTGCCAGCAGCTTAGCCCGCCAGACATACGAGCAGTACTTC. Its translation: CASSLARQTYEQYF.

The table lists this clonotype with a few counts. This chain joins TRBV7-2 and TRBJ2-3, with D hard to call. The V and J ends lost 4 bases and 3 bases respectively, with 11 bases between them. The CDR3 length is 14 residues. Per germline, CDR1 SGHTA and CDR2 FQGNSA. The CDR3 DNA reads as TGTGCCAGCAGCTACACTGGGATAACAGATACGCAGTATTTT. Protein sequence: CASSYTGITDTQYF.

This rearrangement joins TRBV20-1 to TRBJ2-1, with 7 bases identical to TRBD2. The CDR3 has 16 amino acids. With V trimmed by 5 bases and J by 0 bases, 10 bases remained unmatched. Germline CDR1 and CDR2: DFQATT and SNEGSKA (reference sequence). The CDR3 bases are TGCAGTGCTTTGGGAGGGAGGTGGGACTCCTACAATGAGCAGTTCTTC. Its translation: CSALGGRWDSYNEQFF.

The table lists this clonotype with many counts. The chain employs TRBV3-1 and TRBJ1-5, with D unresolved. The germline V gene encodes CDR1 LGHDT and CDR2 YNNKEL (reference sequence). Between the trimmed V and J ends, which lost 3 bases and 0 bases, there was a span of 3 bases. CDR3 length equals 13 residues. CDR3 residues: CASSQYSNQPQHF. Written as DNA, the CDR3 is TGTGCCAGCAGCCAGTATAGCAATCAGCCCCAGCATTTT.

This clonotype has ten or more counts. This sequence joins TRBV18 and TRBJ2-5, with 10 bases fitting TRBD2. The CDR3 runs 13 residues. J lost 4 bases, V lost 8 bases, and 4 bases had no gene match. From germline, CDR1 is KGHSH and CDR2 LQKENI. The CDR3 reads CASTGTSVETQYF. The CDR3 nucleotides are TGTGCCAGCACCGGGACTAGCGTAGAGACCCAGTACTTC.

The table lists this clonotype with many counts. The chain uses TRBV29-1 and TRBJ2-7, with D tentatively TRBD1 (7 bases). The ends were cut back, 4 bases at V and 0 bases at J, with 19 bases in the middle. This CDR3 has 16 amino acids. CDR1 and CDR2 from the germline V gene are SQVTM and ANQGSEA. CDR3 DNA sequence: TGCAGCGTTGCCTCAGGGGGGTCTTGGAGCTCCTACGAGCAGTACTTC. Translating gives CSVASGGSWSSYEQYF.

This clonotype has only a few counts. J is TRBJ2-5 and V is TRBV7-8; tentatively, D is TRBD2 (5 bases). This CDR3 has 15 residues. V lost 4 bases to trimming and J lost 2 bases, with 14 bases between them. From germline, CDR1 is SGHVS and CDR2 FQNEAQ. For the CDR3, the DNA is TGTGCCAGCAGCTCTCCGGGTAGCGCGCAAGAGACCCAGTACTTC. Its protein is CASSSPGSAQETQYF. Full variable domain (remainder filled in from reference TRBV7-8 and TRBJ2-5): GAGVSQSPRYKVAKRGQDVALRCDPISGHVSLFWYQQALGQGPEFLTYFQNEAQLDKSGLPSDRFFAERPEGSVSTLKIQRTQQEDSAVYLCASSSPGSAQETQYFGPGTRLLVL.

Many counts were recorded for this clonotype. Germline and junction disagree at one end, which may indicate a read error. This chain joins TRBV6-6 and TRBJ2-5, with D possibly matching TRBD1 (6 bases). The CDR3 is 13 amino acids. From germline, CDR1 is MNHNY and CDR2 SVGAGI (reference sequence). CDR3 amino acids: CASTYPGAKTQYF. CDR3 DNA: TGTGCCAGCACTTACCCAGGGGCGAAGACCCAGTACTTC.

This clonotype was seen repeatedly, ten times or more. CDR3 nucleotides: TGTGCCATCTCAGGCGCGGGACCGTCGAACACCGGGGAGCTGTTTTTT. Protein: CAISGAGPSNTGELFF. The V gene is TRBV10-3, the J gene TRBJ2-2; D possibly corresponds to TRBD2 (6 bases). The V end was cut by 8 bases, the J end by 0 bases, with 16 bases between. The germline V gene encodes CDR1 ENHRY and CDR2 SYGVKD. The CDR3 totals 16 residues.